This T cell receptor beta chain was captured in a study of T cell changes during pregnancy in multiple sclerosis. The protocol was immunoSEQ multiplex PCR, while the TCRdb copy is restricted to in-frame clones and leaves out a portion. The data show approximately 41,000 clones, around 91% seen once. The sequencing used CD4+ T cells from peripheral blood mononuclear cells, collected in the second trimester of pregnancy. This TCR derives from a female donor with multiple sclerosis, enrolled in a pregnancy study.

CDR3 DNA: TGCGCCAGCAGCCAACCCCCCTTTCTAGCGGACCGTTTTCAAGGCGATACGCAGTATTTT. Its translation is CASSQPPFLADRFQGDTQYF. The chain uses TRBV4-3 and TRBJ2-3, with 7 bases fitting TRBD2. Germline V gives CDR1 LGHNA, CDR2 YSLEER. The V and J ends lost 2 bases and 6 bases, in that order; junction bases with no gene match: 23. This CDR3 has 20 amino acids.